This TCR beta chain comes out of a study of identical twins. Notes on this clonotype: Its target is unknown.

This CDR3 region has 14 residues. V dropped 7 bases and J dropped 8 bases, with 21 bases sitting between them. Germline lookup yields CDR1 SQVTM and CDR2 ANQGSEA. Regarding the study as a whole: Excess low generation probability was seen in twin-shared out-of-frame alpha sequences. The study found weaker excess twin sharing in beta out-of-frame sequences. Out-of-frame TCR alpha sharing in monozygotic twins exceeded recombination model predictions.

A universal primer site came from template switching; cDNA carried unique molecular identifiers. TCRdb called the 5' RACE reads again in MiXCR, with one record for every CDR3 protein. The sample consists of roughly 240,000 distinct CDR3 sequences, roughly 7% of them appearing once. These data are also associated with another study on yellow fever vaccine responses in identical twins.

The TCR was taken from a woman younger than 30 in good health. The sample taken for sequencing was memory (CD45RO+) T cells sorted from blood. The chain is built from TRBV29-1 and TRBJ2-1; D is perhaps TRBD1 or TRBD2 (7 bases each). CDR3 DNA: TGCAGCGCCAAGGGGGCGGGAGCGGCTTATGAGCAGTTCTTC. Its protein product is CSAKGAGAAYEQFF.